This T cell receptor beta chain was sequenced in a study of blood T cell repertoires in COVID-19. This clone was seen only a few times. This sample includes further DNA sequences coding for the same CDR3. TCRdb's table, derived via immunoSEQ multiplex PCR, lists solely in-frame clones and lacks some. The table includes some 200,000 clones, 87% detected once. Participants came from some 26 US areas, aged roughly 18 to 100 years. CDR1 MNHNS and CDR2 SASEGT come from the germline V gene. The V segment lost 1 base and the J segment 4 bases; nucleotides outside the gene matches: 0. This CDR3 region has 14 residues.

This sequence originates from a man between 18 and 29 years old with acute COVID-19. The chain carries TRBV6-1 and TRBJ1-2; 10 nucleotides align to TRBD1. The specimen was PBMCs or T cells enriched from blood (not recorded which). The CDR3 nucleotides are TGTGCCAGCAGTGAAGGGACAGGGGGCTATGGCTACACCTTC. Translation gives CASSEGTGGYGYTF.